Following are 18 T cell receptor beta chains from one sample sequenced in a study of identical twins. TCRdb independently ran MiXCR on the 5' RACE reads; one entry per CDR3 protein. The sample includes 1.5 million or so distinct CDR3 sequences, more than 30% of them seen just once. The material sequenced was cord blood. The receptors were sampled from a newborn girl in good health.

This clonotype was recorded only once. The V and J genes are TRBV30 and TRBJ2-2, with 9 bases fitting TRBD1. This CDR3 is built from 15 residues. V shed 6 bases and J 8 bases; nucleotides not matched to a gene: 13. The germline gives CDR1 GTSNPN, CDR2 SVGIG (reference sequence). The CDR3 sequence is CACNPTQGASGELFF. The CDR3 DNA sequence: TGTGCCTGCAATCCGACACAGGGGGCGTCGGGGGAGCTGTTTTTT.

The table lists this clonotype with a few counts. The CDR3 reads CASSFIKVTGPDGYTF. The CDR3 DNA reads TGTGCCAGCAGTTTTATCAAGGTGACAGGGCCCGATGGCTACACCTTC. The chain links TRBV27 to TRBJ1-2; 7 bases are a match to TRBD1. The CDR3 contains 16 residues. V lost 3 bases to trimming and J lost 6 bases; unmatched junction nucleotides: 13. Germline V gives CDR1 MNHEY, CDR2 SMNVEV (reference sequence).

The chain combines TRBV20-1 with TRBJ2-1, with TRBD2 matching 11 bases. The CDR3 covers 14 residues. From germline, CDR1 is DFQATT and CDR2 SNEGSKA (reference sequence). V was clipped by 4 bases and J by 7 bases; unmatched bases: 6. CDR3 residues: CSAIAGGDENEQFF. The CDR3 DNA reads TGCAGTGCTATAGCGGGGGGGGACGAAAATGAGCAGTTCTTC.

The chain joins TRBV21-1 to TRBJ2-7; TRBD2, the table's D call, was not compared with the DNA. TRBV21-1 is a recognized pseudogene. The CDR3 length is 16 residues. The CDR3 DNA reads TGTGCCATCACCGTCCGACTAGCGGGGAGATACAATGAGCAGTACTTC. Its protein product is CAITVRLAGRYNEQYF.

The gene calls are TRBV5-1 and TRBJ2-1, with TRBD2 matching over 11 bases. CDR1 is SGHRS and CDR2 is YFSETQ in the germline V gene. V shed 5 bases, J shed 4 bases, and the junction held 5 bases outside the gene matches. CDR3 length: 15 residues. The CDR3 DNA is TGCGCCAGCAGGGGGGGACTAGCGGTTTACAATGAGCAGTTCTTC. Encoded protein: CASRGGLAVYNEQFF. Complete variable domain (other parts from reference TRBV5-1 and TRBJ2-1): KAGVTQTPRYLIKTRGQQVTLSCSPISGHRSVSWYQQTPGQGLQFLFEYFSETQRNKGNFPGRFSGRQFSNSRSEMNVSTLELGDSALYLCASRGGLAVYNEQFFGPGTRLTVL.

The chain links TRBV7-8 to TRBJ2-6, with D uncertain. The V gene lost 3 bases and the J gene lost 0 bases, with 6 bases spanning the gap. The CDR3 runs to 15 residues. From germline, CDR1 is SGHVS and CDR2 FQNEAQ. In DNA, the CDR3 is TGTGCCAGCAGCTTCTTTCCCTCTGGGGCCAACGTCCTGACTTTC. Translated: CASSFFPSGANVLTF.

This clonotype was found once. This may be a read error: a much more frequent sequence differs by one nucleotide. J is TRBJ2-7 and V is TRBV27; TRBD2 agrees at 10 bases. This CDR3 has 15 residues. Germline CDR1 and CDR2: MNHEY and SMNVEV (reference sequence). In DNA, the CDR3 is TGTGCCAGCAGCCAAACGGGACTAGCGACTTTGGAGCGGTACTTC. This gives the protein CASSQTGLATLERYF.

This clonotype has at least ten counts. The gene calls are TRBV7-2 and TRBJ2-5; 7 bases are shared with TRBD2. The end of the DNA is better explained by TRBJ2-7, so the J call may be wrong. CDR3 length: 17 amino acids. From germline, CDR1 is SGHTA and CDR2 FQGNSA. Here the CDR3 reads CASSLIYAGLDSAEQYF. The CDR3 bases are TGTGCCAGCAGCTTAATTTATGCAGGACTAGACTCCGCCGAGCAGTACTTC.

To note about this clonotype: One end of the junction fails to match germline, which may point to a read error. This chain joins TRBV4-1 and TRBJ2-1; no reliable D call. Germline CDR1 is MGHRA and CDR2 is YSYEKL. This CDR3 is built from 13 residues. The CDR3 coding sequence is TGCGCCGGCAGCCAAGTGCCGTCGGGTGAGCAGTTCTTC. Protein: CAGSQVPSGEQFF.

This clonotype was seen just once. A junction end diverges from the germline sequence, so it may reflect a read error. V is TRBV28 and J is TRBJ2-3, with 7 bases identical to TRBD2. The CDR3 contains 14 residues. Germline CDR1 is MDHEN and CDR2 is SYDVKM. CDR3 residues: CASSFTSAPDTRYF. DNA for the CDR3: TGTGCCAGCAGTTTTACTAGCGCCCCAGATACGCGGTATTTT.

The CDR3 spells CASTGFRSNQPQHF. The CDR3 bases are TGTGCCAGCACCGGATTTAGGAGCAATCAGCCCCAGCATTTT. The chain joins TRBV6-5 to TRBJ1-5; D ambiguous. This CDR3 is 14 amino acids long. The ends were cut back, 7 bases at V and 1 base at J, with 11 bases in the middle. The germline gives CDR1 MNHEY, CDR2 SVGAGI.

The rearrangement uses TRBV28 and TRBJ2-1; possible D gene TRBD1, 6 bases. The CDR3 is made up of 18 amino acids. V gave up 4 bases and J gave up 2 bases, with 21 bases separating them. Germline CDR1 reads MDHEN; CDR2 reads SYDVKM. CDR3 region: CASSSFRGAGVTYNEQFF. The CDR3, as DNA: TGTGCCAGCAGTTCCTTTCGAGGGGCAGGGGTAACCTACAATGAGCAGTTCTTC.

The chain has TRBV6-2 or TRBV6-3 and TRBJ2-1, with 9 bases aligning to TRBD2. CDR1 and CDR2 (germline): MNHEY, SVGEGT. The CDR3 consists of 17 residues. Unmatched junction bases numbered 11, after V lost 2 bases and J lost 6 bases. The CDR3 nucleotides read TGTGCCAGCAGTTACCCCTCTGTGAGTAGCGGGAGCAATGAGCAGTTCTTC. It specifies CASSYPSVSSGSNEQFF.

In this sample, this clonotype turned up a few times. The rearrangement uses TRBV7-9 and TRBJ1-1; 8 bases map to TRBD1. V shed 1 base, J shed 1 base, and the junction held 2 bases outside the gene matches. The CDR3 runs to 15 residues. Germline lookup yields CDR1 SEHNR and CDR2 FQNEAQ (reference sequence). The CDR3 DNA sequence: TGTGCCAGCAGCTTAGGGACAGGGTGGAACACTGAAGCTTTCTTT. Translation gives CASSLGTGWNTEAFF. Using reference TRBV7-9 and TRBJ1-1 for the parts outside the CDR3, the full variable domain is DTGVSQNPRHKITKRGQNVTFRCDPISEHNRLYWYRQTLGQGPEFLTYFQNEAQLEKSRLLSDRFSAERPKGSFSTLEIQRTEQGDSAMYLCASSLGTGWNTEAFFGQGTRLTVV.

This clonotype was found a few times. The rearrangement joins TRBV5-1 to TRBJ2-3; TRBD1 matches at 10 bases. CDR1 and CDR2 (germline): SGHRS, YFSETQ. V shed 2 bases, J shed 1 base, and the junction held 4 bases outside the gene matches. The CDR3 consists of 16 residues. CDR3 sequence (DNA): TGCGCCAGCAGCTTACGGGACAGGGGTGGCACAGATACGCAGTATTTT. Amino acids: CASSLRDRGGTDTQYF. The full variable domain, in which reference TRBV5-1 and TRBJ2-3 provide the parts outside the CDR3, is KAGVTQTPRYLIKTRGQQVTLSCSPISGHRSVSWYQQTPGQGLQFLFEYFSETQRNKGNFPGRFSGRQFSNSRSEMNVSTLELGDSALYLCASSLRDRGGTDTQYFGPGTRLTVL.

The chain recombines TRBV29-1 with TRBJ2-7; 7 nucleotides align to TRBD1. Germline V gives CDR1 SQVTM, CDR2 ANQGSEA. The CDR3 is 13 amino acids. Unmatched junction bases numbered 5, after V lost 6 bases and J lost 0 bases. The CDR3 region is CSVRGQSSYEQYF. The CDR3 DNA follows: TGCAGCGTGAGGGGACAGTCCTCCTACGAGCAGTACTTC.

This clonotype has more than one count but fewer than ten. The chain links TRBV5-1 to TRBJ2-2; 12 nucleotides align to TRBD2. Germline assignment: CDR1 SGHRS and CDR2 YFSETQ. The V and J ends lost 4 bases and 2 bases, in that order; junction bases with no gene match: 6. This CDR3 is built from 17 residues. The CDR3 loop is CASSRRLAGVNTGELFF. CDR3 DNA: TGCGCCAGCAGCCGGCGACTAGCGGGAGTCAACACCGGGGAGCTGTTTTTT.

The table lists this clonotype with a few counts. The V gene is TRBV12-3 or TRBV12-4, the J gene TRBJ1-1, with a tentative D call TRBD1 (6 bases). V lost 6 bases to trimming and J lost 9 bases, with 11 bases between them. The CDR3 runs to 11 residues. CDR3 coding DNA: TGTGCCAGCAGCACAGGGATGCAAGCTTTCTTT. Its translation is CASSTGMQAFF.